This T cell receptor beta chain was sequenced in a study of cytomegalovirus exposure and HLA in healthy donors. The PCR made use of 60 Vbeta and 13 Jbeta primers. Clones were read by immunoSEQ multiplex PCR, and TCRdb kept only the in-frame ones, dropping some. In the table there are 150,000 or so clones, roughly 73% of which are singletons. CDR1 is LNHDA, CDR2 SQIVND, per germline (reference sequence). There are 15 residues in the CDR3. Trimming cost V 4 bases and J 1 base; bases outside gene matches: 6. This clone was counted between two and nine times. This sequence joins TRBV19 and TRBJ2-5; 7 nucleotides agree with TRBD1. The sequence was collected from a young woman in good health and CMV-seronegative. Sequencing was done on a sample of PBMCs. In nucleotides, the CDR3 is TGTGCCAGTAGTACATGGACAGGTCCCCAAGAGACCCAGTACTTC. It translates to CASSTWTGPQETQYF.